The T cell receptor beta chain under discussion was sequenced for a study of OX40 agonist ivuxolimab in advanced cancers. The wider study: The eligibility criteria allowed prior anti-PD-1, anti-PD-L1 or anti-CTLA-4 therapy, and around 40% had some.

At baseline, cycle 4 day 1, and cycle 7 day 1, blood was sampled. Some clones are missing from TCRdb's copy, which holds only in-frame ones; the method was immunoSEQ multiplex PCR. The sample lists some 59,000 clones; 87% were seen once. A word on this clone: Its antigen is not known.

The study, taken as a whole, reports: In the expanded peripheral T cells, antigen specificity was never determined. Low clonal expansion, among the lowest seen, marked partial responders at 0.1-3.0 mg/kg.

Here the sequenced sample was CD4+ or CD8+ T cells sorted from blood, taken in a trial of the OX40 agonist ivuxolimab. The TCR sequence derives from an adult with an advanced solid tumor such as melanoma, head and neck, liver or kidney cancer.

DNA for the CDR3: TGCAGCGTTGTGGTCCAGCGCAACTCCTACGAGCAGTACTTC. Protein: CSVVVQRNSYEQYF. The J gene is TRBJ2-7, the V gene TRBV29-1; D remains unclear. The CDR3 spans 14 residues. Trimming took off 4 bases at V and 0 bases at J, with 13 bases between the two ends. The V gene's germline CDR1 is SQVTM and CDR2 ANQGSEA.